The clone carrying this TCR beta chain was seen only a few times. During its preparation, the TCRbeta library received unique molecular identifiers. Each CDR3 protein is one row after TCRdb ran MiXCR on the PCR reads. This table has 440,000 or so distinct CDR3 sequences, about a tenth appearing once. The data belong to a study of T-cell reconstitution after alpha-beta-depleted transplantation in children. The sample was PBMCs from the stem cell graft donor, taken from the stem cell graft. This clonotype was sampled from a human donor who donated a stem cell graft to a child with acute myeloid leukemia.

The CDR3 DNA follows: TGTGCCAGCAGGGACCTAGCGGGGGGCCCTCGGAATGAGCAGTTCTTC. Translation gives CASRDLAGGPRNEQFF. The J gene is TRBJ2-1, the V gene TRBV11-2; 11 nucleotides line up with TRBD2. The germline V gene has CDR1 SGHAT and CDR2 FQNNGV. V lost 6 bases, J lost 7 bases, and 11 bases stayed unmatched. This CDR3 contains 16 residues.